The 18 T cell receptor beta chains given below trace back to one sample, sequenced in a study of T cells in Graves' hyperthyroidism and ophthalmopathy. TCR beta CDR3 sequences were amplified from RNA transcripts. Carried out on the TCR CDR3, a first-round RT-PCR used the HTBI primer set. Using its own MiXCR run on the multiplex PCR reads, TCRdb lists one record per CDR3 protein. Of about 400,000 distinct CDR3 sequences in the sample, 14% to 15% were seen once. Material: blood. The source is a woman in her 30s with Graves' hyperthyroidism.

This clonotype was detected ten times or more. The rearrangement uses TRBV11-1 and TRBJ2-1, with a tentative D call TRBD1 (6 bases). V lost 7 bases and J lost 7, with 23 bases in between. Germline CDR1 is SGHAT and CDR2 is FQDESV (reference sequence). The CDR3 loop spans 16 amino acids. CDR3 bases: TGTGCCAGCACTACCCAGGGGACGAGAGGGGTGAATGAGCAGTTCTTC. Its protein is CASTTQGTRGVNEQFF.

This clonotype came up a few times. The chain is built from TRBV20-1 and TRBJ2-2, with D possibly matching TRBD2 (5 bases). The CDR3 spans 15 residues. Germline V lookup: CDR1 DFQATT, CDR2 SNEGSKA (reference sequence). The V end lost 5 bases, the J end lost 4 bases, and 17 bases lay between the germline ends. The CDR3 loop reads CSAGRGQATTGELFF. The CDR3 DNA reads as TGCAGTGCTGGAAGAGGGCAGGCTACCACCGGGGAGCTGTTTTTT.

V gene TRBV20-1 combines with J gene TRBJ2-7, with D possibly being TRBD1 or TRBD2 (5 bases each). The germline V and J ends were trimmed by 0 bases and 0 bases, with 15 bases remaining between them. The CDR3 has 16 residues. CDR1 and CDR2 from the germline V gene are DFQATT and SNEGSKA (reference sequence). CDR3 nucleotides: TGCAGTGCTAGAGATAACGGGGCAGGCCGCTCCTACGAGCAGTACTTC. This sequence encodes CSARDNGAGRSYEQYF.

This chain uses TRBV6-1 with TRBJ1-4, with 9 bases lining up with TRBD1. In germline, CDR1 is MNHNS, CDR2 SASEGT. J gave up 8 bases and V 6 bases, and 16 bases lay outside the gene matches. This CDR3 has 17 residues. The CDR3, as DNA: TGTGCCAGCAGCCCCGGGACAGGGCTAGTGGGGAAGGAAAAACTGTTTTTT. Its translation: CASSPGTGLVGKEKLFF.

This clonotype appeared a few times. The chain couples TRBV9 to TRBJ1-6; the match to TRBD1 covers 8 bases. The V gene's germline CDR1 is SGDLS and CDR2 YYNGEE. V trimming: 3 bases; J trimming: 6 bases; junction bases outside the gene matches: 5. The CDR3 totals 15 residues. The CDR3 sequence: CASSALGQGNSPLHF. CDR3 DNA sequence: TGTGCCAGCAGCGCTCTCGGACAGGGTAATTCACCCCTCCACTTT.

This clonotype was counted ten times or more. The chain is built from TRBV10-3 and TRBJ2-3; 8 bases fit TRBD2. Germline V gene data show CDR1 as ENHRY and CDR2 as SYGVKD. The length of the CDR3 is 15 residues. Trimming removed 4 bases from V and 6 bases from J; junction bases left unmatched: 9. The CDR3 sequence: CAISVTGRGEDTQYF. The CDR3 DNA reads TGTGCCATCAGTGTGACCGGGAGGGGTGAGGATACGCAGTATTTT.

This clonotype was detected only a few times. The CDR3 loop is CASSPQTLNRELFF. CDR3 nucleotides: TGTGCCAGCAGCCCTCAGACCCTTAATAGGGAGCTGTTTTTT. The V call is TRBV12-3 or TRBV12-4, the J call TRBJ2-2, with D unresolved. V gave up 6 bases and J gave up 9 bases, with 17 bases separating them. The CDR3 is 14 amino acids.

This sequence joins TRBV28 and TRBJ1-6, with D maybe TRBD1 (6 bases). The CDR3 spans 17 residues. Trimming stripped 1 base from V and 9 bases from J, with 19 bases between. Germline V CDR1 and CDR2: MDHEN, SYDVKM. CDR3 in amino acids: CASSLLGSPGEGSPLHF. The DNA of the CDR3 is TGTGCCAGCAGTTTATTGGGCAGTCCAGGGGAGGGTTCACCCCTCCACTTT.

This clonotype appeared many times. This rearrangement joins TRBV15 to TRBJ2-7; 7 nucleotides match TRBD1. V lost 1 base and J lost 2; bases outside the gene matches: 5. CDR1 LNHNV and CDR2 YYDKDF come from the germline V gene (reference sequence). This CDR3 is 15 amino acids long. The CDR3 nucleotides are TGTGCCACCAGCAGAGGGACGGGACAGCCCTACGAGCAGTACTTC. This gives the protein CATSRGTGQPYEQYF.

This clonotype was counted ten times or more. The chain joins TRBV20-1 to TRBJ2-1; no clear D. In germline, CDR1 is DFQATT, CDR2 SNEGSKA (reference sequence). This CDR3 has 14 amino acids. The V gene lost 0 bases and the J gene lost 0 bases, with 6 bases spanning the gap. The CDR3 nucleotides are TGCAGTGCTAGAGAAGCGAGCTCCTACAATGAGCAGTTCTTC. It encodes CSAREASSYNEQFF.

This chain uses TRBV29-1 with TRBJ2-3; 9 bases map to TRBD2. Germline-derived CDR1 and CDR2 are SQVTM and ANQGSEA. The V and J ends lost 4 bases and 1 base, in that order; junction bases with no gene match: 6. The CDR3 totals 15 residues. The CDR3 loop reads CSVGRGGGGTDTQYF. The CDR3 DNA follows: TGCAGCGTTGGCCGCGGGGGGGGGGGCACAGATACGCAGTATTTT.

The chain carries TRBV19 and TRBJ1-5; D remains ambiguous. Germline V gives CDR1 LNHDA, CDR2 SQIVND (reference sequence). The ends were cut back, 5 bases at V and 4 bases at J, with 9 bases in the middle. CDR3 size: 13 residues. The CDR3: CASSLDINQPQHF. CDR3 coding DNA: TGTGCCAGTAGTCTTGACATAAATCAGCCCCAGCATTTT. Full variable domain (rest looked up from reference TRBV19 and TRBJ1-5): DGGITQSPKYLFRKEGQNVTLSCEQNLNHDAMYWYRQDPGQGLRLIYYSQIVNDFQKGDIAEGYSVSREKKESFPLTVTSAQKNPTAFYLCASSLDINQPQHFGDGTRLSIL.

The chain combines TRBV19 with TRBJ1-2; maybe TRBD1 (6 bases). Germline V CDR1 and CDR2: LNHDA, SQIVND (reference sequence). Trimming left V 7 bases short and J 10 bases short, with 22 bases between. The CDR3 is made up of 14 amino acids. CDR3: CASTGTIRGGDYTF. CDR3 nucleotides: TGTGCCAGTACGGGGACAATTCGAGGTGGTGACTACACCTTC. The complete variable domain, with remaining parts taken from reference TRBV19 and TRBJ1-2, reads DGGITQSPKYLFRKEGQNVTLSCEQNLNHDAMYWYRQDPGQGLRLIYYSQIVNDFQKGDIAEGYSVSREKKESFPLTVTSAQKNPTAFYLCASTGTIRGGDYTFGSGTRLTVV.

The V and J genes are TRBV7-2 and TRBJ2-5, with D hard to call. The CDR3 extends over 13 amino acids. CDR1 and CDR2 (germline): SGHTA, FQGNSA. Trimming cost V 3 bases and J 4 bases, with 9 bases left between them. CDR3 amino acids: CASSFAAGETQYF. In DNA form, the CDR3 reads TGTGCCAGCAGCTTCGCGGCTGGAGAGACCCAGTACTTC.

This clonotype has at least ten counts. This chain uses TRBV10-3 with TRBJ2-7, with 12 nucleotides matching TRBD1. The V and J ends lost 6 bases and 7 bases, in that order; junction bases with no gene match: 13. The CDR3 loop spans 16 amino acids. Germline V gene data show CDR1 as ENHRY and CDR2 as SYGVKD. CDR3 sequence reads: CAISGFGTGGMGEQYF. CDR3 in DNA: TGTGCCATCAGCGGGTTTGGGACAGGGGGCATGGGGGAGCAGTACTTC.

In this sample, this clonotype turned up a few times. With a much larger clone just one base away, this may be a read error. This chain connects TRBV28 to TRBJ2-3, with D maybe TRBD2 (5 bases). Germline CDR1 is MDHEN and CDR2 is SYDVKM. This CDR3 contains 14 residues. The CDR3 reads CASSYSLVPDMQYF. The CDR3 DNA follows: TGTGCCAGCAGCTATTCACTAGTCCCAGATATGCAGTATTTT. Full variable domain (remainder filled in from reference TRBV28 and TRBJ2-3): DVKVTQSSRYLVKRTGEKVFLECVQDMDHENMFWYRQDPGLGLRLIYFSYDVKMKEKGDIPEGYSVSREKKERFSLILESASTNQTSMYLCASSYSLVPDMQYFGPGTRLTVL.

This clonotype has a handful of counts. The CDR3 DNA reads as TGTGCCAGCAGTGATGGGGCCGCGGTCGGCGGAGGCTACACCTTC. Amino acid sequence: CASSDGAAVGGGYTF. The J gene is TRBJ1-2, the V gene TRBV12-3 or TRBV12-4; possibly TRBD1 for D (5 bases). With 5 bases removed from V and 8 bases from J, the gap between germline ends came to 21 bases. CDR3 length: 15 amino acids.

This chain uses TRBV6-9 with TRBJ2-3, with D hard to call. The germline CDR1 and CDR2 sequences are MNHGY and SVAAGI. The CDR3 runs 15 residues. With 2 bases removed from V and 0 bases from J, the gap between germline ends came to 9 bases. Here the CDR3 reads CASSYGASSTDTQYF. CDR3 in DNA: TGTGCCAGCAGTTATGGCGCGTCAAGCACAGATACGCAGTATTTT.